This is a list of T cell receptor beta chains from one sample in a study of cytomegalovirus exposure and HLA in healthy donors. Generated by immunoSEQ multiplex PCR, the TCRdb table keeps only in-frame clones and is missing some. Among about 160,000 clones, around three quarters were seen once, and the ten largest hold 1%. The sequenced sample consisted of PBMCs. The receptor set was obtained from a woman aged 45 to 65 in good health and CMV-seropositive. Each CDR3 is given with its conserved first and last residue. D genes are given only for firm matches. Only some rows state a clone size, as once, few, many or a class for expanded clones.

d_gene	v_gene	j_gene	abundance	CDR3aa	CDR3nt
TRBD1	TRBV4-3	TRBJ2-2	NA	CASSRGQGSGELFF	TGCGCCAGCAGCCGGGGACAGGGATCCGGGGAGCTGTTTTTT
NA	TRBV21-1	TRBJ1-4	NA	CASSKNLGANEKLFF	TGTGCCAGCAGCAAAAACCTCGGAGCGAATGAAAAACTGTTTTTT
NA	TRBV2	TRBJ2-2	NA	CASGGGGFSNTGELFF	TGTGCCAGCGGAGGGGGCGGCTTTTCGAACACCGGGGAGCTGTTTTTT
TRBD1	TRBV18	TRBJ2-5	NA	CASSVNRGQETQYF	TGTGCCAGCTCGGTCAACAGGGGACAAGAGACCCAGTACTTC
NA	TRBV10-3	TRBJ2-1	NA	CAISPWAGNNEQFF	TGTGCCATCAGTCCTTGGGCGGGGAACAATGAGCAGTTCTTC
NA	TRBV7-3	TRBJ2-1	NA	CASSPRASYGEQFF	TGTGCCAGCAGCCCCCGGGCTAGCTACGGTGAGCAGTTCTTC
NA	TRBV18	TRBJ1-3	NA	CASSPQTAGRNTIYF	TGTGCCAGCTCACCGCAGACAGCTGGAAGAAACACCATATATTTT
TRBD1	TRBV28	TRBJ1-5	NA	CASTMDRVVNQPQHF	TGTGCCAGCACCATGGACAGGGTGGTGAATCAGCCCCAGCATTTT
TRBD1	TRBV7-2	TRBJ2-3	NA	CASSFQGEATDTQYF	TGTGCCAGCAGCTTCCAGGGGGAAGCCACAGATACGCAGTATTTT
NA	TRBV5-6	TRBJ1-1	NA	CASSRQDGGAFF	TGTGCCAGCAGCAGACAGGATGGAGGAGCTTTCTTT
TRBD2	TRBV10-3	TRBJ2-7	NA	CAISEPSGGYEQYF	TGTGCCATCAGTGAACCCAGCGGGGGTTACGAGCAGTACTTC
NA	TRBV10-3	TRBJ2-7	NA	CAISIRTARGYEQYF	TGTGCCATCAGTATTCGGACAGCCAGGGGCTACGAGCAGTACTTC
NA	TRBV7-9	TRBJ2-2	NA	CASSLLLAGELFF	TGTGCCAGCAGCTTATTACTGGCCGGGGAGCTGTTTTTT
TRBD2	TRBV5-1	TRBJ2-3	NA	CASSASGRAEWADTQYF	TGCGCCAGCAGCGCTAGCGGGAGGGCCGAATGGGCAGATACGCAGTATTTT
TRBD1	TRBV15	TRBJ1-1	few	CATSRDLGTANTEAFF	TGTGCCACCAGCAGAGATTTAGGGACAGCGAACACTGAAGCTTTCTTT
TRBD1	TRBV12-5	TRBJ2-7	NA	CASGRTTGTGDYEQYF	TGTGCTAGTGGTCGAACGACCGGGACAGGAGACTACGAGCAGTACTTC